The source of this T cell receptor (beta chain) is a study of blood T cell repertoires in COVID-19. Study in general: Sites across the United States, Italy and Spain contributed samples from acute and convalescent COVID-19. T cells, B-cell-depleted T cells, or PBMCs provided the cDNA or gDNA that served as material.

V lost 0 bases, J lost 8 bases, and 5 bases stayed unmatched. The CDR3 runs 16 residues. Germline CDR1 and CDR2: LGHNA and YSLEER. Authors' methods: Amplification from reference gene primers served as the basis for estimated nucleated cell counts. Here immunoSEQ multiplex PCR was the method, and the copy in TCRdb shows in-frame clones only, minus some. The V and J calls and the clone size are those of that table, but D and trimming were determined from the DNA. The table records about 310,000 clones, roughly 86% of them present only once. The source material was peripheral blood. This receptor was taken from a woman in her forties or fifties who had recovered from COVID-19. This chain uses TRBV4-3 with TRBJ2-1; 12 bases agree with TRBD2. The CDR3 DNA reads TGCGCCAGCAGCCAAGAGTCTAGCGGGAGGGTCTATGAGCAGTTCTTC. Protein product: CASSQESSGRVYEQFF.